This T cell receptor (beta chain) was found in a study of cytomegalovirus exposure and HLA in healthy donors. Primers: 60 Vbeta forward and 13 Jbeta reverse. TCRdb keeps only in-frame clones here, not all; method: immunoSEQ multiplex PCR. The sample yields about 130,000 clones, of which the top ten take up roughly 1.6%. Per the germline V gene, CDR1 is ENHRY and CDR2 is SYGVKD. CDR3 length: 14 amino acids. The V and J ends lost 8 bases and 4 bases respectively, with 15 bases between them. The receptor was isolated from a middle-aged woman in good health and CMV-seronegative. Material: PBMCs. The chain links TRBV10-3 to TRBJ1-5, with D possibly matching TRBD1 (6 bases). The CDR3 protein is CAIGGSTGNQPQHF. The CDR3 DNA sequence: TGTGCCATCGGGGGAAGCACAGGGAATCAGCCCCAGCATTTT.